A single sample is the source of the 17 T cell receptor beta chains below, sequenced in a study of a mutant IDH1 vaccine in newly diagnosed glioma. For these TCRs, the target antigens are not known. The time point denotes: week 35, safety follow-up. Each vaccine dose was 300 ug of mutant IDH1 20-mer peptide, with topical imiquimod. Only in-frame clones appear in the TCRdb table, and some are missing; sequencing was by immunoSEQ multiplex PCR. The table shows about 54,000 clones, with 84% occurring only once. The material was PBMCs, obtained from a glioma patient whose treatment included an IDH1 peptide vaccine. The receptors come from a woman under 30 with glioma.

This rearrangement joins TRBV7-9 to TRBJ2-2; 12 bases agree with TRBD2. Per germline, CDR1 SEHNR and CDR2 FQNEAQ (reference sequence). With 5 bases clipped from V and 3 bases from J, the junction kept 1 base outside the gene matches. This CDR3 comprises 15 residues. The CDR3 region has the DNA TGTGCCAGCAGCCGACTAGCGGGGGACACCGGGGAGCTGTTTTTT. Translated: CASSRLAGDTGELFF.

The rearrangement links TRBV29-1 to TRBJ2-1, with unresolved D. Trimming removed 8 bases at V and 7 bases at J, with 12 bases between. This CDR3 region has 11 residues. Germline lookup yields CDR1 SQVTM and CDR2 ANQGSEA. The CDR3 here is CSPYFGNEQFF. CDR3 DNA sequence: TGCAGCCCCTACTTTGGAAATGAGCAGTTCTTC.

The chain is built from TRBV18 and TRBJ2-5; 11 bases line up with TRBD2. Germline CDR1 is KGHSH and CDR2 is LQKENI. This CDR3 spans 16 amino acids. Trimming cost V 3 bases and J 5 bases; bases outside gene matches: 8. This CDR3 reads CASSPPGLAVSETQYF. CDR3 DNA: TGTGCCAGCTCACCCCCGGGACTAGCGGTGTCGGAGACCCAGTACTTC.

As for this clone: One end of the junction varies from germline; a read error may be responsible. The DNA for the CDR3 is TGTGCCAGTAGTTTAGACAGGTTCTCTGGAAACACCATATATTTT. Encoded protein: CASSLDRFSGNTIYF. The V gene is TRBV19, the J gene TRBJ1-3; weak D call: TRBD1 (6 bases). The CDR3 sequence is 15 residues long. Germline V CDR1 and CDR2: LNHDA, SQIVND (reference sequence).

CDR3 region: CSVGEGHNYGYTF. The CDR3 nucleotides read TGCAGCGTTGGCGAAGGACACAACTATGGCTACACCTTC. The rearrangement uses TRBV29-1 and TRBJ1-2; TRBD1 is a possible D gene (5 bases). This CDR3 has 13 amino acids. Germline values: CDR1 SQVTM, CDR2 ANQGSEA. V was cut by 4 bases and J by 2 bases, with 11 bases left in between.

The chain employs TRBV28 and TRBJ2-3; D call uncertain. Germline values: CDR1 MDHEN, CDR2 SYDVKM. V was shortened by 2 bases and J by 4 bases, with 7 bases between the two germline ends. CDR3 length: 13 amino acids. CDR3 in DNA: TGTGCCAGCAGTTTAATATCGGCAGATACGCAGTATTTT. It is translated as CASSLISADTQYF.

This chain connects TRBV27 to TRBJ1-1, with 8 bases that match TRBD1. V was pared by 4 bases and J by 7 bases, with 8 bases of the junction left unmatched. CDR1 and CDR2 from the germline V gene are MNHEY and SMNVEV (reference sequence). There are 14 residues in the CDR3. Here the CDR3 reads CASSSNTGGGEAFF. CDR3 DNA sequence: TGTGCCAGCAGTTCGAATACAGGGGGGGGTGAAGCTTTCTTT.

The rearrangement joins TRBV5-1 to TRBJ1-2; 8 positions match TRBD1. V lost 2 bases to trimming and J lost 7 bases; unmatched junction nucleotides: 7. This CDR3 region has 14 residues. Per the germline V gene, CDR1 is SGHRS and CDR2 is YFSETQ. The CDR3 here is CASSFGQGSGGYTF. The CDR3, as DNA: TGCGCCAGCAGCTTTGGACAGGGTAGTGGTGGCTACACCTTC.

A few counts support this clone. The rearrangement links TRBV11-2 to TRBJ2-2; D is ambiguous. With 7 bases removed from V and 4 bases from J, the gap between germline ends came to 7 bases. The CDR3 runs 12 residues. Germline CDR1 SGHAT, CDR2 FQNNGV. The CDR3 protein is CASIGGTGELFF. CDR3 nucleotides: TGTGCCAGCATTGGCGGCACCGGGGAGCTGTTTTTT.

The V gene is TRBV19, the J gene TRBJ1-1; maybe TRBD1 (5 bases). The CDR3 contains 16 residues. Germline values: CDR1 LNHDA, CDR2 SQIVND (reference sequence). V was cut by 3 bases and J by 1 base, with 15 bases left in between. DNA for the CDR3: TGTGCCAGTAGTATCAGGGCGGCCAGCTGGAACACTGAAGCTTTCTTT. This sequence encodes CASSIRAASWNTEAFF.

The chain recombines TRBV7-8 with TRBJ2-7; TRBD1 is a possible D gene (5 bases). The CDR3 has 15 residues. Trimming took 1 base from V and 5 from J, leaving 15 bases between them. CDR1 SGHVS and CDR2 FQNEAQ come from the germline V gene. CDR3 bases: TGTGCCAGCAGCTTAGTAGGAAGCAGGGCCCACGAGCAGTACTTC. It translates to CASSLVGSRAHEQYF.

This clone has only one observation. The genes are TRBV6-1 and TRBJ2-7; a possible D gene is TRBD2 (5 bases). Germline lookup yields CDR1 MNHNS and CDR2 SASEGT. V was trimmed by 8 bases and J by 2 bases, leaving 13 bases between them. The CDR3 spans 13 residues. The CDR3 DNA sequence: TGTGCCAGCGGTCTCCCCGGGACCTACGAGCAGTACTTC. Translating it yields CASGLPGTYEQYF.

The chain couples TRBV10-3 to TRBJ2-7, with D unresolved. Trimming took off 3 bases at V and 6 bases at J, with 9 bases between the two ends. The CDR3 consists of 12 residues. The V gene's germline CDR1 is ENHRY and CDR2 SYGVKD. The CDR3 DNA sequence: TGTGCCATCAGTGATGGGCCGCGCGAGCAGTACTTC. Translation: CAISDGPREQYF.

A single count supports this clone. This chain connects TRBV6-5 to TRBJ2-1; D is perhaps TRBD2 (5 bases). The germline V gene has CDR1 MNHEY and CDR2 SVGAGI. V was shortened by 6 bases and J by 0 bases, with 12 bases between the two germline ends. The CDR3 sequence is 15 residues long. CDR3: CASRIIGSSYNEQFF. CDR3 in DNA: TGTGCCAGCAGAATTATAGGGAGCTCCTACAATGAGCAGTTCTTC.

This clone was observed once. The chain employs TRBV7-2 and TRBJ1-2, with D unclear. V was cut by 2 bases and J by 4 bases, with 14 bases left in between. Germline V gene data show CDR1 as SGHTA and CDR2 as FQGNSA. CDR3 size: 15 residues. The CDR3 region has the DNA TGTGCCAGCAGCTTAATCTCCTCCGATTCCTATGGCTACACCTTC. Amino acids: CASSLISSDSYGYTF.

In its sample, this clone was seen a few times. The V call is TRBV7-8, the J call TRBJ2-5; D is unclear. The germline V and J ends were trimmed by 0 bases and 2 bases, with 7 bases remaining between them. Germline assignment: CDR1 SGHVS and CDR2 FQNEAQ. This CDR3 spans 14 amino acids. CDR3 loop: CASSLALSQETQYF. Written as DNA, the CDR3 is TGTGCCAGCAGCTTAGCTCTCAGTCAAGAGACCCAGTACTTC.

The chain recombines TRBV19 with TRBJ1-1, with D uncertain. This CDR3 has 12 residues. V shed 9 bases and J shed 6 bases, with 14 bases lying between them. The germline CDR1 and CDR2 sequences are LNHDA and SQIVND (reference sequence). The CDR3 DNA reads TGTGCCAGGATTCGGAGGATGGCTGAAGCTTTCTTT. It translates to CARIRRMAEAFF.